Below are 23 T cell receptor beta chains sequenced from a single sample in a study of blood T cells in healthy people across ages. A sample-barcoded 5' primer and a J-beta primer mix were used in a second PCR of about 6 to 12 cycles. Each CDR3 protein is one row after TCRdb ran MiXCR on the 5' RACE reads. Seen here are 1.6 million or so distinct CDR3 sequences, about 32% observed once, and the top ten hold approximately 10%. Material: blood. The receptor set was obtained from a woman aged 25 to 39 in good health.

This chain links TRBV29-1 with TRBJ1-1; no clear D gene. The V and J ends lost 1 base and 6 bases respectively, with 12 bases between them. There are 13 residues in the CDR3. Germline loops: CDR1 SQVTM, CDR2 ANQGSEA. CDR3 amino acids: CSVEGGVGAEAFF. DNA for the CDR3: TGCAGCGTTGAAGGTGGGGTTGGAGCTGAAGCTTTCTTT.

This chain joins TRBV20-1 and TRBJ2-3; 7 nucleotides match TRBD1. Germline loops: CDR1 DFQATT, CDR2 SNEGSKA (reference sequence). This CDR3 region has 14 residues. The V segment lost 5 bases and the J segment 0 bases; nucleotides outside the gene matches: 5. CDR3 DNA: TGCAGTGCTCGGGACAGTTATAGCACAGATACGCAGTATTTT. Protein sequence: CSARDSYSTDTQYF.

This clonotype was picked up many times. The CDR3 bases are TGTGCCATCTCGACGTCTGGCACAGATACGCAGTATTTT. It translates to CAISTSGTDTQYF. V usage is TRBV10-3 and J usage is TRBJ2-3; D is unresolved. Deletions cut 8 bases from V and 1 base from J, with 10 bases between. Germline loops: CDR1 ENHRY, CDR2 SYGVKD. CDR3 size: 13 residues.

The chain carries TRBV10-3 and TRBJ1-1, with D uncertain. The germline V and J ends were trimmed by 3 bases and 8 bases, with 13 bases remaining between them. The CDR3 contains 13 residues. CDR1 ENHRY and CDR2 SYGVKD come from the germline V gene. Here the CDR3 DNA reads TGTGCCATCAGTGATTTCCGGCAGGCGGAAGCTTTCTTT. This codes for CAISDFRQAEAFF.

This clonotype was detected many times. The V gene is TRBV10-3, the J gene TRBJ2-5; no definite D call. With 6 bases removed from V and 3 bases from J, the gap between germline ends came to 5 bases. The germline gives CDR1 ENHRY, CDR2 SYGVKD. The CDR3 is 11 amino acids. In nucleotides, the CDR3 is TGTGCCATCAGCGGAAAAGAGACCCAGTACTTC. Translation gives CAISGKETQYF.

This clonotype was seen a few times. The gene calls are TRBV28 and TRBJ2-1, with 12 bases fitting TRBD2. Germline V gives CDR1 MDHEN, CDR2 SYDVKM. The CDR3 loop spans 17 amino acids. Trimming at V came to 4 bases and at J to 9 bases, leaving 13 bases not matched to a gene. The chain's CDR3 is CASSSASPSGRGGEQFF. As DNA, the CDR3 is TGTGCCAGCAGTTCCGCCAGTCCTAGCGGGAGGGGGGGTGAGCAGTTCTTC.

On this clonotype itself: The junction differs from germline at one of its ends, possibly a read error. V and J are TRBV7-3 and TRBJ2-3, with no clear D. The CDR3 sequence is 13 residues long. The germline CDR1 and CDR2 sequences are SGHTA and FQGTGA. The CDR3 DNA is TGTACCAGCAGCTTAATTGGGTTAGATACGCAGTATTTT. It specifies CTSSLIGLDTQYF.

This clonotype came up a few times. This chain links TRBV7-2 with TRBJ1-2; weak D call: TRBD1 (5 bases). Between the trimmed V and J ends, which lost 5 bases and 2 bases, there was a span of 15 bases. CDR1 SGHTA and CDR2 FQGNSA come from the germline V gene. This CDR3 has 15 residues. The CDR3 is CASSPIPGRNYGYTF. The DNA for the CDR3 is TGTGCCAGCAGCCCTATACCGGGACGAAACTATGGCTACACCTTC. Combining the CDR3 with reference TRBV7-2 and TRBJ1-2 gives the whole variable domain GAGVSQSPSNKVTEKGKDVELRCDPISGHTALYWYRQSLGQGLEFLIYFQGNSAPDKSGLPSDRFSAERTGGSVSTLTIQRTQQEDSAVYLCASSPIPGRNYGYTFGSGTRLTVV.

This clonotype was picked up many times. The chain combines TRBV12-3 or TRBV12-4 with TRBJ2-7, with a tentative D call TRBD1 (6 bases). The CDR3 covers 13 residues. V shed 4 bases and J shed 2 bases, with 9 bases lying between them. In DNA, the CDR3 is TGTGCCAGCAGTTCCGGACAGCCCTACGAGCAGTACTTC. Translating gives CASSSGQPYEQYF.

This clonotype was detected only a few times. This sequence joins TRBV6-6 and TRBJ2-7; D may be TRBD1 (6 bases). This CDR3 comprises 16 residues. V was clipped by 2 bases and J by 3 bases, with 17 bases between them. CDR1 and CDR2 from the germline V gene are MNHNY and SVGAGI (reference sequence). This CDR3 is CASSYNRETGHYEQYF. The CDR3 nucleotides read TGTGCCAGCAGTTACAATAGGGAGACAGGTCACTACGAGCAGTACTTC.

The rearrangement links TRBV5-1 to TRBJ2-3, with D maybe TRBD2 (6 bases). Trimming cost V 1 base and J 4 bases, with 16 bases left between them. Germline-derived CDR1 and CDR2 are SGHRS and YFSETQ. The CDR3 sequence is 16 residues long. CDR3 DNA: TGCGCCAGCAGCTTGTATGACCGCTCGGGGGCAGATACGCAGTATTTT. Residues: CASSLYDRSGADTQYF.

This clonotype was observed a handful of times. The V and J genes are TRBV6-2 or TRBV6-3 and TRBJ2-1, with D perhaps matching TRBD2 (5 bases). Per germline, CDR1 MNHEY and CDR2 SVGEGT. The CDR3 sequence is 14 residues long. Deletions cut 4 bases from V and 10 bases from J, with 17 bases between. CDR3 region: CASSSGLPVGEQFF. For the CDR3, the DNA is TGTGCCAGCAGTTCCGGACTCCCGGTGGGAGAGCAGTTCTTC.

This clonotype has more than one count but fewer than ten. The gene calls are TRBV20-1 and TRBJ1-2; TRBD1 matches 9 bases. Germline V lookup: CDR1 DFQATT, CDR2 SNEGSKA (reference sequence). The CDR3 extends over 14 amino acids. V lost 6 bases to trimming and J lost 5 bases; unmatched junction nucleotides: 10. DNA for the CDR3: TGCAGTGCAGTAGCCACAGGGGGCGAGTATGGCTACACCTTC. As protein: CSAVATGGEYGYTF.

This clonotype was seen only a few times. This chain uses TRBV7-9 with TRBJ1-5; D might be TRBD1 (5 bases). The V end lost 2 bases, the J end lost 3 bases, and 8 bases lay between the germline ends. CDR3 size: 14 residues. The germline CDR1 and CDR2 sequences are SEHNR and FQNEAQ (reference sequence). CDR3 sequence (DNA): TGTGCCAGCAGCTTATCGACAGTCAATCAGCCCCAGCATTTT. It is translated as CASSLSTVNQPQHF.

A note on this clonotype: One end of the junction varies from germline; a read error may be responsible. The gene calls are TRBV15 and TRBJ2-5, with D perhaps TRBD1 or TRBD2 (5 bases each). Germline V lookup: CDR1 LNHNV, CDR2 YYDKDF (reference sequence). CDR3 length: 14 amino acids. This CDR3 reads CATSPGPAWETQYF. CDR3 bases: TGCGCCACCAGCCCGGGGCCGGCTTGGGAGACCCAGTACTTC.

The table lists this clonotype with a few counts. The J gene is TRBJ2-4, the V gene TRBV20-1; D remains ambiguous. Near its end, the DNA agrees better with TRBJ2-7, so the J call may be wrong. Germline CDR1 reads DFQATT; CDR2 reads SNEGSKA (reference sequence). The CDR3 totals 12 residues. The DNA for the CDR3 is TGCAGTGCTAGAGTTCTGAGGAACGAGCAGTACTTC. Protein sequence: CSARVLRNEQYF.

Concerning this clonotype: One junction end does not reproduce the germline sequence, and a read error may be involved. V and J are TRBV4-1 and TRBJ2-3, with D perhaps TRBD2 (5 bases). This CDR3 region has 15 residues. Germline V lookup: CDR1 MGHRA, CDR2 YSYEKL. CDR3 protein: CASRQGMVGRDTQYF. CDR3 nucleotides: TGCGCCAGCAGACAAGGAATGGTGGGGAGAGATACGCAGTATTTT.

As to this clonotype: This may be a read error, as it is one base from a much larger clone. The chain employs TRBV29-1 and TRBJ2-1; 11 bases are shared with TRBD1. Unmatched junction bases numbered 7, after V lost 5 bases and J lost 7 bases. The CDR3 is made up of 14 amino acids. CDR1 and CDR2 from the germline V gene are SQVTM and ANQGSEA. The CDR3 DNA follows: TGCAGCGTTAAAGCCGGGACAGGGGGTAATGAGCAGTTCTTC. It codes for CSVKAGTGGNEQFF.

The gene calls are TRBV7-9 and TRBJ2-7; D gene uncertain. The V end was cut by 3 bases, the J end by 0 bases, with 9 bases between. The length of the CDR3 is 14 residues. The germline gives CDR1 SEHNR, CDR2 FQNEAQ (reference sequence). The CDR3 is CASSFDGFSYEQYF. In DNA, the CDR3 is TGTGCCAGCAGCTTCGACGGATTCTCCTACGAGCAGTACTTC.

The chain joins TRBV28 to TRBJ2-1; D is uncertain. Germline V gene lookup returns CDR1 MDHEN and CDR2 SYDVKM. Trimming stripped 1 base from V and 5 bases from J, with 6 bases between. This CDR3 region has 13 residues. The CDR3 nucleotides are TGTGCCAGCAGTTTATTTGCAGACAATGAGCAGTTCTTC. Translation: CASSLFADNEQFF.

This clonotype was counted only a few times. The rearrangement links TRBV5-5 to TRBJ2-7, with a possible D match to TRBD2 (6 bases). The CDR3 extends over 18 amino acids. Trimming took 0 bases from V and 2 from J, leaving 21 bases between them. Germline assignment: CDR1 SGHKS and CDR2 YYEKEE (reference sequence). The CDR3 DNA is TGTGCCAGCAGCTTGGAAACTTGGGTAGCGGTCTCCCCCTACGAGCAGTACTTC. Amino acids: CASSLETWVAVSPYEQYF. The full variable domain, completed using reference TRBV5-5 and TRBJ2-7, is DAGVTQSPTHLIKTRGQQVTLRCSPISGHKSVSWYQQVLGQGPQFIFQYYEKEERGRGNFPDRFSARQFPNYSSELNVNALLLGDSALYLCASSLETWVAVSPYEQYFGPGTRLTVT.

The chain is built from TRBV6-1 and TRBJ2-7; D might be TRBD1 (6 bases). Per the germline V gene, CDR1 is MNHNS and CDR2 is SASEGT. Trimming took off 4 bases at V and 7 bases at J, with 14 bases between the two ends. The CDR3 totals 13 residues. The CDR3 spells CASSGGTPREQYF. The CDR3 DNA sequence: TGTGCCAGCAGTGGAGGGACACCACGAGAGCAGTACTTC.

This clonotype was counted between two and nine times. This chain uses TRBV20-1 with TRBJ2-1, with no clear D. The CDR3 contains 10 residues. Germline lookup yields CDR1 DFQATT and CDR2 SNEGSKA (reference sequence). Between the trimmed V and J ends, which lost 3 bases and 15 bases, there was a span of 12 bases. The CDR3: CSASEAPRFF. DNA for the CDR3: TGCAGTGCTAGCGAGGCGCCCCGGTTCTTC.